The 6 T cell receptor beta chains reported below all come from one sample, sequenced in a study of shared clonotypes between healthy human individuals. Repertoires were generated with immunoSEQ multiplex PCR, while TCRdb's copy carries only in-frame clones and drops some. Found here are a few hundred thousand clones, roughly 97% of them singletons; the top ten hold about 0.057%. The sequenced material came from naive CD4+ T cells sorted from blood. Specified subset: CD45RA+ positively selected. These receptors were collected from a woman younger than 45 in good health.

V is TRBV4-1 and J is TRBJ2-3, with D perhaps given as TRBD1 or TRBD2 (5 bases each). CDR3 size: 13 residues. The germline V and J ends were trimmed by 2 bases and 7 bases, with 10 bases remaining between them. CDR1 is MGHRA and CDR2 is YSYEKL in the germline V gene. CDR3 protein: CASSQQGRNTQYF. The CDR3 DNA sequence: TGCGCCAGCAGCCAACAGGGACGGAATACGCAGTATTTT.

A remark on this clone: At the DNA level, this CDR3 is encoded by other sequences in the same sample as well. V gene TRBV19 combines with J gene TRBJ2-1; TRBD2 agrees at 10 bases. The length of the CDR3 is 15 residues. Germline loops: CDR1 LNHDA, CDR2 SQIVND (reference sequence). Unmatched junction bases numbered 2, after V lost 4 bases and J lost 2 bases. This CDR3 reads CASSTTSGTYNEQFF. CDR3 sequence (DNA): TGTGCCAGTAGTACCACTAGCGGGACCTACAATGAGCAGTTCTTC.

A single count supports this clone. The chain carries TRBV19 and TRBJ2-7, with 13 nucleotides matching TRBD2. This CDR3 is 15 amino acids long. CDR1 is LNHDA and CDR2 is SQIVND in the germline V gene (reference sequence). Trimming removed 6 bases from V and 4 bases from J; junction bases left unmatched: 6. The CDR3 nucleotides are TGTGCCAGTAGCCGGCAGACTAGCGGGAGGTACGAGCAGTACTTC. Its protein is CASSRQTSGRYEQYF.

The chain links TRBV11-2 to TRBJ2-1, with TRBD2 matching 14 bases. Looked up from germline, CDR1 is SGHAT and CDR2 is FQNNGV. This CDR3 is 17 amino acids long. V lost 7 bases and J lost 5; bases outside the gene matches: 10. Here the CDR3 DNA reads TGTGCCAGCACCGACTCGGGACTAGCGGGAGTCCACAATGAGCAGTTCTTC. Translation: CASTDSGLAGVHNEQFF.

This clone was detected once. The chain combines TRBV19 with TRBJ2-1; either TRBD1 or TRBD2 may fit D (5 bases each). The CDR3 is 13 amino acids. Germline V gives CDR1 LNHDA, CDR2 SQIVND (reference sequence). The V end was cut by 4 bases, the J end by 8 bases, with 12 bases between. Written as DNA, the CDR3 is TGTGCCAGTAGTAGGTGGGACCGCGATGAGCAGTTCTTC. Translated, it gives CASSRWDRDEQFF.

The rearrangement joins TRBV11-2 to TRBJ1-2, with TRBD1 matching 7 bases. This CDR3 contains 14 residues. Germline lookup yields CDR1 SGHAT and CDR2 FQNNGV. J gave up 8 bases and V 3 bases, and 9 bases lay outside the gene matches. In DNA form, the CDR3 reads TGTGCCAGCAGCTTTGACAGGGCCGGCTGGGGCTACACCTTC. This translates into CASSFDRAGWGYTF.